This TCR beta chain was captured in a study of blood T cell repertoires in COVID-19. The overall study: Samples representing acute and convalescent COVID-19 were sourced from the United States, Italy and Spain. T cells, B-cell-depleted T cells, or PBMCs supplied cDNA or gDNA.

During active infection, Seattle patients enrolled and were then monitored through disease. Trimming removed 4 bases from V and 6 bases from J, with 16 bases in between. CDR3 size: 14 residues. CDR1 MNHEY and CDR2 SMNVEV come from the germline V gene (reference sequence). Authors' methods: Reference gene primer amplification gave nucleated cell count estimates. Measured with immunoSEQ multiplex PCR; TCRdb has only the in-frame clones, and not every one. D and trimming come from the DNA, and the V and J calls and clone size come from that table. The data show about 89,000 clones, nearly 80% seen once. The receptor comes from a man in his 70s with COVID-19, enrolled during active disease. Sequenced: peripheral blood. The genes are TRBV27 and TRBJ2-7, with D perhaps TRBD2 (6 bases). Here the CDR3 reads CASSWDGSLGEQYF. CDR3 nucleotide sequence: TGTGCCAGCAGTTGGGACGGGAGCCTGGGCGAGCAGTACTTC.